Below, 26 T cell receptor beta chains from the same sample are listed, as sequenced in a study of blood T cell repertoires in COVID-19. Measured with immunoSEQ multiplex PCR; TCRdb has only the in-frame clones, and not every one. The sample has tens of thousands of clones, about three quarters seen once. Sequencing was done on a sample of peripheral blood. These receptors all come from a woman aged 80 or older with active or convalescent COVID-19.

The rearrangement links TRBV9 to TRBJ1-1; D gene ambiguous. CDR3 size: 15 residues. In germline, CDR1 is SGDLS, CDR2 YYNGEE. With 3 bases removed from V and 0 bases from J, the gap between germline ends came to 12 bases. The CDR3: CASSAPGSVNTEAFF. The CDR3 nucleotides are TGTGCCAGCAGCGCCCCGGGGAGCGTGAACACTGAAGCTTTCTTT.

This chain joins TRBV29-1 and TRBJ1-2, with a tentative D call TRBD1 (6 bases). Looked up from germline, CDR1 is SQVTM and CDR2 is ANQGSEA. There are 14 residues in the CDR3. The germline V and J ends were trimmed by 4 bases and 0 bases, with 12 bases remaining between them. CDR3 protein: CSVGRQGTNYGYTF. The CDR3 DNA reads TGCAGCGTTGGTAGGCAGGGGACTAACTATGGCTACACCTTC.

This clone was seen more than once but under ten times. The chain has TRBV6-2 or TRBV6-3 and TRBJ1-2; tentative D call: TRBD1 (5 bases). V was cut by 5 bases and J by 6 bases, with 16 bases left in between. This CDR3 is built from 14 residues. Germline CDR1 MNHEY, CDR2 SVGEGT. The CDR3 DNA reads TGTGCCAGCAGTCCCGGGACTGGGAGAAATGGCTACACCTTC. Its protein is CASSPGTGRNGYTF.

With respect to this clone: The sample contains more than one DNA sequence encoding this CDR3. The V call is TRBV9, the J call TRBJ1-5; a possible D gene is TRBD1 (5 bases). Germline V gives CDR1 SGDLS, CDR2 YYNGEE. This CDR3 comprises 15 residues. Trimming took 0 bases from V and 7 from J, leaving 14 bases between them. This CDR3 is CASSVGGRGGQPQHF. The CDR3 coding sequence is TGTGCCAGCAGCGTAGGGGGTAGGGGTGGGCAGCCCCAGCATTTT.

The CDR3 nucleotides are TGTGCCAGCAGTCCCTCCCGGGGGGGGCGAGGGCTGGTGAACACTGAAGCTTTCTTT. Its protein is CASSPSRGGRGLVNTEAFF. This chain links TRBV6-9 with TRBJ1-1; tentative D call: TRBD1 (6 bases). The CDR3 has 19 residues. CDR1 is MNHGY, CDR2 SVAAGI, per germline. The ends were cut back, 5 bases at V and 0 bases at J, with 25 bases in the middle.

The genes are TRBV9 and TRBJ2-5; no definite D call. Trimming took off 0 bases at V and 4 bases at J, with 16 bases between the two ends. Per germline, CDR1 SGDLS and CDR2 YYNGEE. The CDR3 sequence is 16 residues long. The CDR3 sequence is CASSVGQLGSPETQYF. The CDR3 region has the DNA TGTGCCAGCAGCGTAGGCCAGCTAGGTTCCCCAGAGACCCAGTACTTC.

The CDR3: CASSSLAGLGPNEQFF. The CDR3 coding sequence is TGTGCCAGCAGCTCCCTAGCGGGGTTGGGACCCAATGAGCAGTTCTTC. V is TRBV11-2 and J is TRBJ2-1; 9 nucleotides agree with TRBD2. This CDR3 contains 16 residues. The germline V gene has CDR1 SGHAT and CDR2 FQNNGV. Trimming at V came to 4 bases and at J to 6 bases, leaving 10 bases not matched to a gene.

The rearrangement uses TRBV7-2 and TRBJ1-6; TRBD1 might be the D (5 bases). Germline V gene lookup returns CDR1 SGHTA and CDR2 FQGNSA. This CDR3 region has 14 residues. Trimming left V 3 bases short and J 3 bases short, with 6 bases between. The DNA for the CDR3 is TGTGCCAGCAGCTTCGGGGGCTATAATTCACCCCTCCACTTT. This gives the protein CASSFGGYNSPLHF.

The chain is built from TRBV6-5 and TRBJ1-1; 8 nucleotides align to TRBD1. The CDR3 spans 12 residues. Germline values: CDR1 MNHEY, CDR2 SVGAGI. J was trimmed by 5 bases and V by 7 bases; bases with no gene match: 3. CDR3 nucleotide sequence: TGTGCCAGCACCTACAGGGGGACTGAAGCTTTCTTT. Protein: CASTYRGTEAFF.

This clone turned up a few times. This chain joins TRBV10-2 and TRBJ1-2; possibly TRBD1 for D (5 bases). Germline CDR1 is WSHSY and CDR2 is SAAADI. This CDR3 spans 18 amino acids. With 3 bases removed from V and 3 bases from J, the gap between germline ends came to 23 bases. The CDR3 DNA follows: TGCGCCAGCAGTGACCGAGGCGGGGCTAAGCGGAGGGACTATGGCTACACCTTC. It specifies CASSDRGGAKRRDYGYTF.

This chain uses TRBV7-6 with TRBJ1-1, with 8 nucleotides matching TRBD1. Germline CDR1 and CDR2: SGHVS and FNYEAQ. V lost 1 base, J lost 7 bases, and 2 bases stayed unmatched. This CDR3 has 13 amino acids. CDR3 coding DNA: TGTGCCAGCAGCTTAGGTGACAGGGGTGAAGCTTTCTTT. This translates into CASSLGDRGEAFF.

This clone was seen just once. The chain recombines TRBV7-2 with TRBJ2-3; 7 positions match TRBD1. Germline-derived CDR1 and CDR2 are SGHTA and FQGNSA. The CDR3 is made up of 15 amino acids. The V segment lost 3 bases and the J segment 7 bases; nucleotides outside the gene matches: 10. CDR3 DNA: TGTGCCAGCAGCTTGTGGGAAAGGGGGCAAAATACGCAGTATTTT. Its protein product is CASSLWERGQNTQYF.

In its sample, this clone was seen a few times. The V gene is TRBV30, the J gene TRBJ2-2; 10 positions match TRBD1. Germline V gene data show CDR1 as GTSNPN and CDR2 as SVGIG (reference sequence). V was pared by 2 bases and J by 2 bases, with 5 bases of the junction left unmatched. The CDR3 loop spans 16 amino acids. The CDR3 bases are TGTGCCTGGAGTCCCAGGACAGGGGGAAACACCGGGGAGCTGTTTTTT. Amino acid sequence: CAWSPRTGGNTGELFF.

The rearrangement links TRBV4-1 to TRBJ1-2, with D perhaps TRBD1 (6 bases). Between the trimmed V and J ends, which lost 0 bases and 3 bases, there was a span of 11 bases. Per the germline V gene, CDR1 is MGHRA and CDR2 is YSYEKL. The CDR3 consists of 15 residues. The CDR3 DNA sequence: TGCGCCAGCAGCCAAGACTCGACAGGAGACTATGGCTACACCTTC. Translated, it gives CASSQDSTGDYGYTF.

The chain carries TRBV18 and TRBJ2-7, with TRBD2 as a possible D gene (5 bases). Germline values: CDR1 KGHSH, CDR2 LQKENI. The V gene lost 2 bases and the J gene lost 3 bases, with 11 bases spanning the gap. The CDR3 extends over 14 amino acids. CDR3 DNA sequence: TGTGCCAGCTCACCAAGTCGGGGTGACTACGAGCAGTACTTC. This encodes CASSPSRGDYEQYF.

The chain carries TRBV15 and TRBJ2-7; D might be TRBD2 (5 bases). The CDR3 is 15 residues long. V dropped 0 bases and J dropped 7 bases, with 16 bases sitting between them. Germline V gene data show CDR1 as LNHNV and CDR2 as YYDKDF (reference sequence). The CDR3 region is CATSRDKGRPGEQYF. The DNA of the CDR3 is TGTGCCACCAGCAGAGATAAGGGCAGGCCGGGAGAGCAGTACTTC.

This clone was found once. The V and J genes are TRBV28 and TRBJ2-7; 8 bases map to TRBD2. J lost 7 bases, V lost 1 base, and 9 bases had no gene match. The CDR3 sequence is 15 residues long. The germline V gene has CDR1 MDHEN and CDR2 SYDVKM. For the CDR3, the DNA is TGTGCCAGCAGTTTATACGGGGGGGGTTTGGGTGAGCAGTACTTC. Translated: CASSLYGGGLGEQYF.

This clone came up once. The chain couples TRBV18 to TRBJ2-5; D not certain. Per the germline V gene, CDR1 is KGHSH and CDR2 is LQKENI. This CDR3 region has 15 residues. V lost 0 bases to trimming and J lost 0 bases, with 8 bases between them. The CDR3 loop is CASSPPLLYQETQYF. The DNA for the CDR3 is TGTGCCAGCTCACCACCCCTCCTGTACCAAGAGACCCAGTACTTC.

The chain couples TRBV24-1 to TRBJ1-4; TRBD1 agrees at 7 bases. The CDR3 spans 14 residues. Germline CDR1 and CDR2: KGHDR and SFDVKD. Unmatched junction bases numbered 7, after V lost 7 bases and J lost 6 bases. This CDR3 is CATSDSGTDEKLFF. Written as DNA, the CDR3 is TGTGCCACCAGCGACTCAGGGACAGATGAAAAACTGTTTTTT.

This clone was seen a few times. J is TRBJ1-2 and V is TRBV2, with a weak D call TRBD1 (5 bases). V was trimmed by 2 bases and J by 6 bases, leaving 10 bases between them. The CDR3 has 13 residues. The germline V gene encodes CDR1 SNHLY and CDR2 FYNNEI. The CDR3 sequence is CASSESGGDGYTF. Written as DNA, the CDR3 is TGTGCCAGCAGTGAATCCGGGGGAGATGGCTACACCTTC.

The CDR3 here is CASAQGETQYF. The CDR3 nucleotides are TGTGCCAGCGCGCAGGGAGAGACCCAGTACTTC. The V and J genes are TRBV2 and TRBJ2-5; D perhaps matches TRBD1 (5 bases). V gave up 8 bases and J gave up 4 bases, with 8 bases separating them. CDR1 is SNHLY and CDR2 is FYNNEI in the germline V gene. This CDR3 is 11 amino acids long.

This clone was counted a few times. The V and J genes are TRBV5-1 and TRBJ1-6; 8 bases map to TRBD1. CDR1 is SGHRS and CDR2 is YFSETQ in the germline V gene. The CDR3 has 13 amino acids. J gave up 5 bases and V 7 bases, and 2 bases lay outside the gene matches. CDR3 in amino acids: CASAGQDNSPLHF. Written as DNA, the CDR3 is TGCGCCAGCGCGGGACAGGATAATTCACCCCTCCACTTT. Combining the CDR3 with reference TRBV5-1 and TRBJ1-6 gives the whole variable domain KAGVTQTPRYLIKTRGQQVTLSCSPISGHRSVSWYQQTPGQGLQFLFEYFSETQRNKGNFPGRFSGRQFSNSRSEMNVSTLELGDSALYLCASAGQDNSPLHFGNGTRLTVT.

This chain links TRBV11-2 with TRBJ2-5; 11 positions agree with TRBD2. Germline assignment: CDR1 SGHAT and CDR2 FQNNGV. V lost 4 bases and J lost 0; bases outside the gene matches: 4. This CDR3 contains 16 residues. DNA for the CDR3: TGTGCCAGCAGCTCCCTAGCGGGGGGAGACCAAGAGACCCAGTACTTC. This translates into CASSSLAGGDQETQYF. Full variable domain (rest looked up from reference TRBV11-2 and TRBJ2-5): EAGVAQSPRYKIIEKRQSVAFWCNPISGHATLYWYQQILGQGPKLLIQFQNNGVVDDSQLPKDRFSAERLKGVDSTLKIQPAKLEDSAVYLCASSSLAGGDQETQYFGPGTRLLVL.

The sample holds a few counts of this clone. This rearrangement joins TRBV10-3 to TRBJ1-1; 12 nucleotides match TRBD1. The length of the CDR3 is 17 residues. V lost 3 bases, J lost 5 bases, and 10 bases stayed unmatched. The germline gives CDR1 ENHRY, CDR2 SYGVKD. The CDR3 protein is CAISDRRDRGPGTEAFF. The DNA of the CDR3 is TGTGCCATCAGTGATAGAAGGGACAGGGGGCCGGGAACTGAAGCTTTCTTT.

This chain links TRBV9 with TRBJ2-5, with 7 bases that match TRBD1. Germline-derived CDR1 and CDR2 are SGDLS and YYNGEE. The CDR3 sequence is 16 residues long. The V segment lost 3 bases and the J segment 5 bases; nucleotides outside the gene matches: 13. CDR3 amino acids: CASSGGLLRGQETQYF. The DNA for the CDR3 is TGTGCCAGCAGCGGCGGGTTATTAAGGGGACAGGAGACCCAGTACTTC.

The chain is built from TRBV6-1 and TRBJ1-6; D gene uncertain. CDR3 length: 15 amino acids. Per the germline V gene, CDR1 is MNHNS and CDR2 is SASEGT. V was trimmed by 1 base and J by 10 bases, leaving 14 bases between them. CDR3 DNA: TGTGCCAGCAGTGAAGTCGTAAGCCCACGGTCACCCCTCCACTTT. This translates into CASSEVVSPRSPLHF.